Listed below are T cell receptor beta chains from one sample, sequenced in a study of TIL therapy for anti-PD-1-resistant metastatic lung cancer. TCRdb's copy holds only in-frame clones and misses some; the assay was immunoSEQ multiplex PCR. The sample includes about 60,000 clones, roughly two thirds of them seen just once. Material: blood, obtained at baseline. The receptors come from a person aged 25-80 years with non-small cell lung cancer. Both conserved end residues are part of each CDR3. The order of the fields is D gene, V gene, J gene, clone size, CDR3 protein, CDR3 DNA. D genes are given only for firm matches. Size is omitted from some rows. Given values are once, few, many or a class for expanded clones.

.,TRBV7-9,TRBJ2-5,.,CASTKGEETQYF,TGTGCCAGCACGAAGGGGGAAGAGACCCAGTACTTC
TRBD2,TRBV4-1,TRBJ2-2,.,CASSPGSGGTGELFF,TGCGCCAGCAGCCCGGGATCGGGGGGCACCGGGGAGCTGTTTTTT
.,TRBV10-2,TRBJ1-2,few,CASSYDDGGYGYTF,TGCGCCAGCAGTTATGACGACGGAGGATATGGCTACACCTTC
.,TRBV25-1,TRBJ2-7,.,CASSEVGGTRDYEQYF,TGTGCCAGCAGTGAAGTAGGTGGCACGAGGGATTACGAGCAGTACTTC
.,TRBV14,TRBJ2-5,few,CASSHLFELEETQYF,TGTGCCAGCAGCCACCTCTTCGAACTTGAAGAGACCCAGTACTTC
.,TRBV9,TRBJ1-1,.,CASSVVTQNTEAFF,TGTGCCAGCAGCGTAGTAACGCAGAACACTGAAGCTTTCTTT
.,TRBV27,TRBJ2-1,.,CASRSTLRPPYNEQFF,TGTGCCAGCAGGTCGACCTTGCGGCCCCCCTACAATGAGCAGTTCTTC
TRBD1,TRBV9,TRBJ2-1,.,CASSVHPGQKLYNEQFF,TGTGCCAGCAGCGTACACCCGGGACAGAAATTATACAATGAGCAGTTCTTC
TRBD1,TRBV18,TRBJ2-1,once,CASSPGTDREQFF,TGTGCCAGCTCACCGGGGACAGATCGAGAGCAGTTCTTC
.,TRBV28,TRBJ2-7,few,CASSSPGSYEQYF,TGTGCCAGCAGTTCGCCAGGGTCCTACGAGCAGTACTTC
.,TRBV6-5,TRBJ2-1,once,CASRTVGYNEQFF,TGTGCCAGCCGGACGGTGGGTTACAATGAGCAGTTCTTC
.,TRBV9,TRBJ1-3,.,CASSADGLSGYF,TGTGCCAGCAGCGCAGATGGACTGTCCGGGTATTTT
TRBD2,TRBV30,TRBJ2-1,few,CAVTGGLGNEQFF,TGTGCCGTAACCGGGGGGTTAGGCAATGAGCAGTTCTTC
TRBD2,TRBV2,TRBJ2-6,.,CASSEGGGSSGANVLTF,TGTGCCAGCAGTGAGGGAGGCGGGAGCTCTGGGGCCAACGTCCTGACTTTC
.,TRBV7-9,TRBJ1-1,.,CASIGPDKAFF,TGTGCCAGCATCGGCCCGGATAAAGCTTTCTTT
TRBD1,TRBV7-9,TRBJ2-7,.,CASSSYRDSYEQYF,TGTGCCAGCAGCTCTTACCGGGACAGCTACGAGCAGTACTTC
.,TRBV6-6,TRBJ2-1,.,CASSYEGPSYNEQFF,TGTGCCAGCAGTTACGAGGGGCCGTCTTACAATGAGCAGTTCTTC
.,TRBV11-2,TRBJ1-3,.,CASSATGISGNTIYF,TGTGCCAGCAGCGCCACAGGGATATCTGGAAACACCATATATTTT
.,TRBV6-1,TRBJ1-5,.,CASSEMWGGRSPQHF,TGTGCCAGCAGTGAAATGTGGGGGGGACGGTCGCCCCAGCATTTT
TRBD1,TRBV2,TRBJ1-1,few,CASRIDRGLVEAFF,TGTGCCAGCAGAATAGACAGGGGCCTTGTGGAAGCTTTCTTT
.,TRBV5-1,TRBJ2-5,.,CASSLSLASETQYF,TGCGCCAGCAGCTTGAGTCTAGCGTCGGAGACCCAGTACTTC
.,TRBV6-1,TRBJ2-3,.,CASSENWSVHTQYF,TGTGCCAGCAGTGAAAATTGGAGTGTTCATACGCAGTATTTT
TRBD2,TRBV9,TRBJ2-3,.,CASSVVGSGAGGIADTQYF,TGTGCCAGCAGCGTAGTGGGTTCAGGGGCGGGGGGAATTGCCGATACGCAGTATTTT
.,TRBV5-5,TRBJ2-3,.,CASSFRNPGVSDTQYF,TGTGCCAGCAGCTTCCGCAACCCTGGAGTATCAGATACGCAGTATTTT
.,TRBV7-3,TRBJ1-5,few,CASNLFVGGGQPQHF,TGTGCCAGCAACCTTTTCGTGGGGGGCGGTCAGCCCCAGCATTTT
.,TRBV19,TRBJ1-4,.,CASSIRRSATNEKLFF,TGTGCCAGTAGTATACGACGGTCGGCAACTAATGAAAAACTGTTTTTT
TRBD1,TRBV6-5,TRBJ1-2,.,CASSYGDRDGYTF,TGTGCCAGCAGTTACGGGGACAGGGATGGCTACACCTTC
TRBD1,TRBV5-1,TRBJ1-1,.,CASSFTGGDTEAFF,TGCGCCAGCAGCTTTACAGGGGGCGACACTGAAGCTTTCTTT
.,TRBV5-1,TRBJ2-7,.,CASSWDTTYEQYF,TGCGCCAGCAGCTGGGACACCACCTACGAGCAGTACTTC
.,TRBV6-1,TRBJ1-1,.,CASSEYRLNTEAFF,TGTGCCAGCAGTGAATACAGGTTGAACACTGAAGCTTTCTTT
.,TRBV18,TRBJ2-7,few,CASSPSVHGTLDEQYF,TGTGCCAGCTCACCCTCCGTACACGGTACCCTCGACGAGCAGTACTTC
TRBD2,TRBV4-1,TRBJ2-3,.,CASRGTSRYTDTQYF,TGCGCCAGCAGGGGGACTAGCCGATACACAGATACGCAGTATTTT
.,TRBV18,TRBJ1-5,.,CASSLGQINQPQHF,TGTGCCAGCTCACTAGGACAGATCAATCAGCCCCAGCATTTT
.,TRBV6-5,TRBJ2-2,few,CASSYTDTGELFF,TGTGCCAGCAGTTACACAGACACCGGGGAGCTGTTTTTT
.,TRBV5-1,TRBJ2-6,.,CASSLGQIFLSGANVLTF,TGCGCCAGCAGCTTGGGGCAGATCTTCCTATCTGGGGCCAACGTCCTGACTTTC
TRBD1,TRBV19,TRBJ1-1,.,CASGDRALNTEAFF,TGTGCCAGTGGGGACAGGGCCTTGAACACTGAAGCTTTCTTT
TRBD2,TRBV30,TRBJ2-7,.,CAWSDGREQYF,TGTGCCTGGAGTGACGGGAGGGAGCAGTACTTC
TRBD2,TRBV19,TRBJ2-7,.,CASSIGLAGVYEQYF,TGTGCCAGTAGTATAGGACTAGCGGGAGTTTACGAGCAGTACTTC
.,TRBV6-5,TRBJ1-2,few,CASSYFDSYGYTF,TGTGCCAGCAGTTACTTCGACAGCTATGGCTACACCTTC
.,TRBV2,TRBJ2-3,.,CASSGQGGIPDTQYF,TGTGCCAGCAGTGGCCAGGGAGGAATCCCAGATACGCAGTATTTT
TRBD1,TRBV5-6,TRBJ1-1,.,CASSSGTGGEAFF,TGTGCCAGCAGTTCCGGGACAGGGGGCGAAGCTTTCTTT
.,TRBV10-3,TRBJ1-3,.,CATDTGNTIYF,TGTGCCACGGACACTGGAAACACCATATATTTT
.,TRBV4-1,TRBJ1-5,.,CASSQNVVWPQHF,TGCGCCAGCAGCCAAAACGTGGTTTGGCCCCAGCATTTT
TRBD1,TRBV2,TRBJ1-2,medium-sized,CASKGTEAGYTF,TGTGCCAGCAAGGGGACAGAAGCTGGCTACACCTTC
TRBD1,TRBV30,TRBJ1-1,many,CAWRATGGTEAFF,TGTGCCTGGAGAGCGACAGGGGGGACTGAAGCTTTCTTT
.,TRBV5-1,TRBJ2-1,.,CASTRGFSNYNEQFF,TGCGCCAGCACCCGAGGGTTTTCGAACTACAATGAGCAGTTCTTC
.,TRBV29-1,TRBJ2-1,.,CSVELALFSYNEQFF,TGCAGCGTTGAGTTAGCCCTGTTCTCCTACAATGAGCAGTTCTTC
.,TRBV2,TRBJ1-4,few,CASSELRGPNEKLFF,TGTGCCAGCAGTGAACTCCGGGGTCCTAATGAAAAACTGTTTTTT
.,TRBV14,TRBJ2-3,.,CASSPRTANTDTQYF,TGTGCCAGCAGCCCACGGACGGCCAACACAGATACGCAGTATTTT
.,TRBV6-1,TRBJ1-1,.,CASDYYQGNTEAFF,TGTGCCAGCGACTACTACCAGGGGAACACTGAAGCTTTCTTT
.,TRBV2,TRBJ2-7,few,CASSVMYEQYF,TGTGCCAGCAGTGTAATGTACGAGCAGTACTTC
.,TRBV7-9,TRBJ2-3,.,CASSLGGDITDTQYF,TGTGCCAGCAGCTTAGGAGGGGACATCACAGATACGCAGTATTTT
TRBD2,TRBV10-2,TRBJ2-2,.,CASHLAGGRTGELFF,TGCGCCAGCCATTTAGCGGGAGGAAGAACCGGGGAGCTGTTTTTT
TRBD1,TRBV30,TRBJ2-6,.,CAWRTGSSSGANVLTF,TGTGCCTGGCGGACAGGCTCAAGCTCTGGGGCCAACGTCCTGACTTTC
.,TRBV5-6,TRBJ2-7,.,CASSLKIYEQYF,TGTGCCAGCAGCCTCAAAATCTACGAGCAGTACTTC